These 29 T cell receptor beta chains were all obtained from the same sample, sequenced in a study of control samples from healthy donors and cancer patients. TCRdb keeps only in-frame clones here, not all; method: immunoSEQ multiplex PCR. The sample shows about 28,000 clones, 91% of them seen only once. Input material: PBMCs. The receptors stem from a man between 45 and 60 years old with lung cancer.

The chain is built from TRBV7-9 and TRBJ2-1; D is tentatively TRBD1 or TRBD2 (5 bases each). The CDR3 spans 13 residues. Germline V CDR1 and CDR2: SEHNR, FQNEAQ (reference sequence). With 6 bases removed from V and 7 bases from J, the gap between germline ends came to 13 bases. CDR3 protein: CASRAFWGNEQFF. In DNA, the CDR3 is TGTGCCAGCAGGGCCTTTTGGGGGAATGAGCAGTTCTTC.

The genes are TRBV7-2 and TRBJ1-5, with D tentatively TRBD1 (6 bases). This CDR3 has 13 residues. CDR1 and CDR2 from the germline V gene are SGHTA and FQGNSA. Between the trimmed V and J ends, which lost 5 bases and 8 bases, there was a span of 13 bases. CDR3 sequence (DNA): TGTGCCAGCAGCGGCGACAGGCCGAAGCCCCAGCATTTT. This encodes CASSGDRPKPQHF.

The CDR3 reads CASSLTPDRNEQFF. The DNA of the CDR3 is TGTGCCAGCAGTTTAACCCCAGACCGAAATGAGCAGTTCTTC. This chain connects TRBV6-2 or TRBV6-3 to TRBJ2-1; D not certain. Trimming removed 4 bases from V and 7 bases from J, with 14 bases in between. Germline V gene lookup returns CDR1 MNHEY and CDR2 SVGEGT. This CDR3 region has 14 residues.

The rearrangement links TRBV2 to TRBJ2-1, with D perhaps assigned TRBD1 or TRBD2 (5 bases each). The CDR3 totals 14 residues. Per the germline V gene, CDR1 is SNHLY and CDR2 is FYNNEI. The V end lost 5 bases, the J end lost 7 bases, and 15 bases lay between the germline ends. CDR3 bases: TGTGCCAGCAGTCCTCGGGGCAATGGGAATGAGCAGTTCTTC. This translates into CASSPRGNGNEQFF.

The chain is built from TRBV30 and TRBJ1-4, with 9 bases aligning to TRBD1. This CDR3 has 16 residues. The junction had 6 bases not matched to a gene; V was cut back by 0 bases and J by 4 bases. Per germline, CDR1 GTSNPN and CDR2 SVGIG (reference sequence). The CDR3 coding sequence is TGTGCCTGGAGTGTACCCACGACAGGGGGTAATGAAAAACTGTTTTTT. Translated: CAWSVPTTGGNEKLFF.

V usage is TRBV19 and J usage is TRBJ2-3; 7 bases align to TRBD1. Germline V CDR1 and CDR2: LNHDA, SQIVND (reference sequence). The CDR3 extends over 15 amino acids. J gave up 3 bases and V 2 bases, and 5 bases lay outside the gene matches. CDR3 in amino acids: CASSISTGVTDTQYF. The CDR3 coding sequence is TGTGCCAGTAGTATAAGCACAGGGGTGACAGATACGCAGTATTTT.

This chain connects TRBV7-8 to TRBJ2-7; the D gene is possibly TRBD1 (9 bases). The CDR3 covers 17 residues. The V end was cut by 3 bases, the J end by 4 bases, with 22 bases between. Germline values: CDR1 SGHVS, CDR2 FQNEAQ. This CDR3 is CASSFDSGTGLEYEQYF. As DNA, the CDR3 is TGTGCCAGCAGCTTCGATAGCGGGACAGGGCTAGAGTACGAGCAGTACTTC.

The V gene is TRBV29-1, the J gene TRBJ1-5; maybe TRBD1 (6 bases). Trimming pared 6 bases from V and 4 bases from J, leaving 10 bases between. Germline lookup yields CDR1 SQVTM and CDR2 ANQGSEA. The CDR3 loop spans 12 amino acids. CDR3 nucleotides: TGCAGCGTCGTTAGGGGGAATCAGCCCCAGCATTTT. Protein product: CSVVRGNQPQHF.

The rearrangement uses TRBV7-2 and TRBJ2-3; a weak D match, TRBD1 (5 bases). The CDR3 loop spans 11 amino acids. Trimming took 1 base from V and 10 from J, leaving 6 bases between them. Germline CDR1 SGHTA, CDR2 FQGNSA. CDR3 bases: TGTGCCAGCAGCTTAGGGGGCCCGCAGTATTTT. Translated, it gives CASSLGGPQYF.

This rearrangement joins TRBV27 to TRBJ1-2, with 8 bases matching TRBD1. This CDR3 is 13 amino acids long. Germline-derived CDR1 and CDR2 are MNHEY and SMNVEV (reference sequence). The V gene end was trimmed by 6 bases and the J gene end by 7 bases; junction bases not matched to a gene: 7. The chain's CDR3 is CASRPTGAGGYTF. DNA for the CDR3: TGTGCCAGCAGGCCGACAGGGGCTGGTGGCTACACCTTC.

This clone rates as medium-sized. The J gene is TRBJ1-2, the V gene TRBV19; D is unclear. This CDR3 is 12 amino acids long. Looked up from germline, CDR1 is LNHDA and CDR2 is SQIVND (reference sequence). V was trimmed by 3 bases and J by 4 bases, leaving 6 bases between them. CDR3 DNA sequence: TGTGCCAGTAGTATCTCAGGCTATGGCTACACCTTC. Its translation is CASSISGYGYTF.

V and J are TRBV6-1 and TRBJ1-6; D not resolved. This CDR3 is 14 amino acids long. Between the trimmed V and J ends, which lost 0 bases and 5 bases, there was a span of 5 bases. Germline CDR1 reads MNHNS; CDR2 reads SASEGT. The CDR3 DNA reads TGTGCCAGCAGTGAAGCGTTTAATAATTCACCCCTCCACTTT. Residues: CASSEAFNNSPLHF.

V usage is TRBV7-3 and J usage is TRBJ2-3; 9 bases match TRBD2. Germline V gives CDR1 SGHTA, CDR2 FQGTGA. This CDR3 has 15 amino acids. V was clipped by 2 bases and J by 5 bases; unmatched bases: 5. CDR3 sequence: CASSLGLAGIDTQYF. Written as DNA, the CDR3 is TGTGCCAGCAGCTTAGGTCTAGCGGGGATAGATACGCAGTATTTT.

The J gene is TRBJ2-5, the V gene TRBV29-1, with D perhaps matching TRBD1 or TRBD2 (6 bases each). The germline CDR1 and CDR2 sequences are SQVTM and ANQGSEA. This CDR3 has 18 amino acids. Trimming cost V 6 bases and J 0 bases, with 26 bases left between them. The CDR3 DNA is TGCAGCGTCGAAAGGAACCGTGGGGGGCTAAAGTACCAAGAGACCCAGTACTTC. This codes for CSVERNRGGLKYQETQYF.

The rearrangement uses TRBV6-5 and TRBJ1-2, with a weak D call TRBD1 (5 bases). Germline CDR1 and CDR2: MNHEY and SVGAGI. The V end was cut by 7 bases, the J end by 6 bases, with 12 bases between. This CDR3 region has 12 residues. The CDR3 here is CASMRGDDGYTF. CDR3 nucleotides: TGTGCCAGCATGCGGGGCGACGATGGCTACACCTTC.

This clone was counted between two and nine times. The V call is TRBV6-2 or TRBV6-3, the J call TRBJ1-6; D ambiguous. The CDR3 loop spans 13 amino acids. The V end was cut by 5 bases, the J end by 7 bases, with 9 bases between. Per the germline V gene, CDR1 is MNHEY and CDR2 is SVGEGT. CDR3 amino acids: CASSRGYNSPLHF. The CDR3 nucleotides read TGTGCCAGCAGTCGGGGATACAATTCACCCCTCCACTTT.

The chain has TRBV7-9 and TRBJ2-7, with 7 positions matching TRBD1. V shed 1 base and J 5 bases; nucleotides not matched to a gene: 8. The CDR3 sequence is 15 residues long. Looked up from germline, CDR1 is SEHNR and CDR2 is FQNEAQ (reference sequence). The CDR3 loop reads CASSLGGTVNHEQYF. CDR3 sequence (DNA): TGTGCCAGCAGCTTAGGGGGGACAGTTAACCACGAGCAGTACTTC.

The chain has TRBV29-1 and TRBJ2-3; possibly TRBD2 for D (6 bases). The CDR3 has 11 residues. Between the trimmed V and J ends, which lost 7 bases and 2 bases, there was a span of 7 bases. Germline lookup yields CDR1 SQVTM and CDR2 ANQGSEA. DNA of the CDR3: TGCAGCGGCGGGATCACAGATACGCAGTATTTT. Translated, it gives CSGGITDTQYF.

In the case of this clone: Its ends do not fully match the called genes, so a read error is possible. V gene TRBV27 combines with J gene TRBJ1-1; weak D call: TRBD1 (6 bases). Per germline, CDR1 MNHEY and CDR2 SMNVEV (reference sequence). The length of the CDR3 is 14 residues. CDR3 residues: CASQAGAPNTEAFF. CDR3 DNA sequence: TGCGCGAGTCAAGCAGGGGCCCCGAACACTGAAGCTTTCTTT.

This chain uses TRBV12-3 or TRBV12-4 with TRBJ1-5; 7 bases align to TRBD1. Losses at the gene ends were 4 bases for V and 4 bases for J; bases not matched to a gene: 1. This CDR3 comprises 13 residues. The CDR3 DNA reads TGTGCCAGCAGTTCCAGGGGGAATCAGCCCCAGCATTTT. Translated: CASSSRGNQPQHF.

This clone was recorded a few times. The chain links TRBV9 to TRBJ2-5; TRBD2 aligns across 7 bases. Germline CDR1 reads SGDLS; CDR2 reads YYNGEE. The CDR3 is made up of 18 amino acids. V lost 0 bases, J lost 6 bases, and 17 bases stayed unmatched. The CDR3 sequence: CASSVGGDSGLGWKTQYF. CDR3 nucleotide sequence: TGTGCCAGCAGCGTAGGAGGGGATAGCGGGTTGGGCTGGAAGACCCAGTACTTC.

The chain is built from TRBV5-8 and TRBJ2-5; 8 nucleotides agree with TRBD1. Germline V lookup: CDR1 SGHTS, CDR2 YDEGEE. Unmatched junction bases numbered 12, after V lost 1 base and J lost 13 bases. The CDR3 has 14 residues. CDR3: CASSLIGTGGTLYF. As DNA, the CDR3 is TGTGCCAGCAGCTTGATCGGGACAGGTGGGACATTGTACTTC.

The chain employs TRBV19 and TRBJ2-2, with TRBD2 identical over 8 bases. Germline values: CDR1 LNHDA, CDR2 SQIVND (reference sequence). This CDR3 is built from 16 residues. V trimming: 5 bases; J trimming: 5 bases; junction bases outside the gene matches: 10. The CDR3 region has the DNA TGTGCCAGTAGTGAATACGGGACTAGTACGACCGGGGAGCTGTTTTTT. Its translation is CASSEYGTSTTGELFF. Full variable domain (outside the CDR3, taken from reference TRBV19 and TRBJ2-2): DGGITQSPKYLFRKEGQNVTLSCEQNLNHDAMYWYRQDPGQGLRLIYYSQIVNDFQKGDIAEGYSVSREKKESFPLTVTSAQKNPTAFYLCASSEYGTSTTGELFFGEGSRLTVL.

The chain combines TRBV2 with TRBJ1-3; the D is unclear. The V and J ends lost 2 bases and 0 bases respectively, with 8 bases between them. Per the germline V gene, CDR1 is SNHLY and CDR2 is FYNNEI. This CDR3 contains 15 residues. CDR3 residues: CASSETVYSGNTIYF. The CDR3 DNA is TGTGCCAGCAGTGAAACCGTATACTCTGGAAACACCATATATTTT.

The J gene is TRBJ2-7, the V gene TRBV2, with D maybe TRBD2 (5 bases). Germline V CDR1 and CDR2: SNHLY, FYNNEI. CDR3 size: 14 residues. V lost 4 bases and J 0 bases, leaving 10 bases between the germline ends. CDR3 sequence reads: CASSVRTDSYEQYF. In DNA, the CDR3 is TGTGCCAGCAGTGTGAGGACTGACTCCTACGAGCAGTACTTC.

This chain uses TRBV15 with TRBJ2-5; perhaps TRBD1 as D (6 bases). The CDR3 contains 15 residues. Germline V CDR1 and CDR2: LNHNV, YYDKDF (reference sequence). The V end was cut by 0 bases, the J end by 1 base, with 9 bases between. Here the CDR3 reads CATSRDRGGQETQYF. CDR3 coding DNA: TGTGCCACCAGCAGAGATCGAGGGGGCCAAGAGACCCAGTACTTC.

The rearrangement uses TRBV20-1 and TRBJ2-7; 8 bases agree with TRBD2. CDR1 and CDR2 from the germline V gene are DFQATT and SNEGSKA (reference sequence). The CDR3 covers 14 residues. The V gene end was trimmed by 3 bases and the J gene end by 5 bases; junction bases not matched to a gene: 9. The CDR3 protein is CSASMVAGSDEQYF. The CDR3 coding sequence is TGCAGTGCTAGTATGGTAGCGGGGTCGGACGAGCAGTACTTC.

The chain joins TRBV7-2 to TRBJ2-2; D could derive from TRBD1 or TRBD2 (5 bases each). Trimming took off 5 bases at V and 5 bases at J, with 15 bases between the two ends. CDR3 length: 15 amino acids. Germline lookup yields CDR1 SGHTA and CDR2 FQGNSA. CDR3 sequence: CASSPDGTRTGELFF. The CDR3 bases are TGTGCCAGCAGCCCTGATGGGACGCGAACCGGGGAGCTGTTTTTT.

This chain joins TRBV6-5 and TRBJ1-2, with a tentative D call TRBD1 (6 bases). Trimming removed 7 bases at V and 8 bases at J, with 17 bases between. The CDR3 totals 13 residues. Germline values: CDR1 MNHEY, CDR2 SVGAGI. For the CDR3, the DNA is TGTGCCAGCACCGAAGGGGGGTCCGTAGGCTACACCTTC. Translation: CASTEGGSVGYTF.